These 24 T cell receptor beta chains were all obtained from the same sample, sequenced in a study of cytomegalovirus exposure and HLA in healthy donors. The PCR employed 60 Vbeta primers together with 13 Jbeta primers. Generated by immunoSEQ multiplex PCR, the TCRdb table keeps only in-frame clones and is missing some. This sample carries 110,000 or so clones, roughly 63% of them seen once, and the ten largest clones take 5.4%. The sequenced sample consisted of PBMCs. These receptors all come from a woman aged 70-85 years in good health and CMV-seropositive.

The rearrangement uses TRBV7-3 and TRBJ2-1, with D maybe TRBD2 (7 bases). The CDR3 spans 13 residues. Germline V gene lookup returns CDR1 SGHTA and CDR2 FQGTGA. V was trimmed by 8 bases and J by 9 bases, leaving 17 bases between them. Written as DNA, the CDR3 is TGTGCCAGCGGGATTGGGGGGGCCGTTGAGCAGTTCTTC. Amino acid sequence: CASGIGGAVEQFF.

This clone was seen more than once but under ten times. V is TRBV6-1 and J is TRBJ1-1; TRBD1 is a possible D gene (5 bases). Germline lookup yields CDR1 MNHNS and CDR2 SASEGT. The CDR3 has 14 amino acids. Trimming left V 1 base short and J 0 bases short, with 6 bases between. The CDR3 DNA reads as TGTGCCAGCAGTGAAGGGACATTGAACACTGAAGCTTTCTTT. Its translation: CASSEGTLNTEAFF.

This clone showed up just a few times. The chain joins TRBV9 to TRBJ1-2, with unresolved D. The CDR3 length is 15 residues. In germline, CDR1 is SGDLS, CDR2 YYNGEE. The V gene lost 2 bases and the J gene lost 0 bases, with 11 bases spanning the gap. The CDR3 protein is CASSVHDTTNYGYTF. CDR3 nucleotides: TGTGCCAGCAGCGTTCACGACACAACTAACTATGGCTACACCTTC.

A single count supports this clone. The chain recombines TRBV18 with TRBJ1-4; TRBD1 matches 8 bases. V lost 4 bases, J lost 3 bases, and 7 bases stayed unmatched. There are 16 residues in the CDR3. CDR1 and CDR2 from the germline V gene are KGHSH and LQKENI. CDR3 nucleotide sequence: TGTGCCAGCTCACTCCGACAGGGGCAGTCTAATGAAAAACTGTTTTTT. Protein: CASSLRQGQSNEKLFF. Based on the CDR3 plus reference TRBV18 and TRBJ1-4, the full variable domain is NAGVMQNPRHLVRRRGQEARLRCSPMKGHSHVYWYRQLPEEGLKFMVYLQKENIIDESGMPKERFSAEFPKEGPSILRIQQVVRGDSAAYFCASSLRQGQSNEKLFFGSGTQLSVL.

The sample holds one count of this clone. The gene calls are TRBV7-2 and TRBJ2-3; TRBD2 agrees at 10 bases. CDR1 is SGHTA and CDR2 is FQGNSA in the germline V gene. Trimming removed 5 bases from V and 0 bases from J; junction bases left unmatched: 5. This CDR3 contains 16 residues. As DNA, the CDR3 is TGTGCCAGCAGCCCACTAGCGGGAAAAAGCACAGATACGCAGTATTTT. It encodes CASSPLAGKSTDTQYF.

The V call is TRBV19, the J call TRBJ1-1; D is unresolved. Germline CDR1 and CDR2: LNHDA and SQIVND (reference sequence). V shed 4 bases and J shed 5 bases, with 14 bases lying between them. CDR3 length: 14 residues. The CDR3 sequence: CASSRSLASTEAFF. The CDR3 DNA reads as TGTGCCAGTAGTAGATCCCTGGCCTCTACTGAAGCTTTCTTT.

The chain carries TRBV6-1 and TRBJ2-3, with 8 bases that match TRBD2. V gave up 5 bases and J gave up 6 bases; unmatched junction bases: 7. Germline V lookup: CDR1 MNHNS, CDR2 SASEGT. This CDR3 contains 14 residues. In nucleotides, the CDR3 is TGTGCCAGCAGTCCGGGACTAGTCATCGATACGCAGTATTTT. Its translation: CASSPGLVIDTQYF.

This sequence joins TRBV4-1 and TRBJ2-3, with 9 bases matching TRBD1. The CDR3 has 17 amino acids. The germline V gene has CDR1 MGHRA and CDR2 YSYEKL. V was clipped by 0 bases and J by 4 bases; unmatched bases: 8. The CDR3 DNA reads TGCGCCAGCAGCCAAGATCGAAACAGGGGGCAATCAGATACGCAGTATTTT. Encoded protein: CASSQDRNRGQSDTQYF.

The J gene is TRBJ2-3, the V gene TRBV7-3; TRBD2 matches at 9 bases. V dropped 1 base and J dropped 6; count of bases not matched to a gene: 2. There are 14 residues in the CDR3. Germline values: CDR1 SGHTA, CDR2 FQGTGA. The CDR3 sequence: CASSLKAGGDTQYF. In DNA, the CDR3 is TGTGCCAGCAGCTTAAAAGCGGGGGGCGATACGCAGTATTTT.

The gene calls are TRBV5-8 and TRBJ1-3, with a weak D call TRBD1 (5 bases). The V gene lost 2 bases and the J gene lost 1 base, with 7 bases spanning the gap. The CDR3 covers 14 residues. Germline V gene lookup returns CDR1 SGHTS and CDR2 YDEGEE. The CDR3: CASSFGGSGNTIYF. Written as DNA, the CDR3 is TGTGCCAGCAGCTTTGGGGGGTCTGGAAACACCATATATTTT.

The CDR3 sequence: CAISEGSHYNEQFF. The CDR3 nucleotides are TGTGCCATCAGTGAGGGGAGCCACTACAATGAGCAGTTCTTC. This chain links TRBV10-3 with TRBJ2-1; tentatively, D is TRBD2 (5 bases). The germline V gene encodes CDR1 ENHRY and CDR2 SYGVKD. V was trimmed by 2 bases and J by 3 bases, leaving 8 bases between them. CDR3 length: 14 residues.

This clone occurred once. The CDR3 loop is CASSLKENQPQHF. CDR3 nucleotide sequence: TGTGCCAGCAGCTTAAAAGAGAATCAGCCCCAGCATTTT. V is TRBV7-2 and J is TRBJ1-5; D gene unclear. V was pared by 2 bases and J by 4 bases, with 6 bases between. There are 13 residues in the CDR3. Germline CDR1 reads SGHTA; CDR2 reads FQGNSA.

This rearrangement joins TRBV5-1 to TRBJ2-3; TRBD1 aligns across 10 bases. After removal of 4 bases from V and 4 bases from J, the junction contained 3 bases not matched to a gene. The germline V gene encodes CDR1 SGHRS and CDR2 YFSETQ. The CDR3 contains 14 residues. CDR3 sequence reads: CASSLDRGPDTQYF. The CDR3 region has the DNA TGCGCCAGCAGCCTCGACAGGGGGCCAGATACGCAGTATTTT.

This rearrangement joins TRBV29-1 to TRBJ2-3; TRBD2 aligns across 12 bases. V lost 7 bases, J lost 1 base, and 3 bases stayed unmatched. This CDR3 contains 14 residues. Germline V gives CDR1 SQVTM, CDR2 ANQGSEA. The DNA for the CDR3 is TGCAGCGCCAGACTAGCGGGGGGCACAGATACGCAGTATTTT. Amino acid sequence: CSARLAGGTDTQYF.

The rearrangement joins TRBV30 to TRBJ1-1, with 8 bases aligning to TRBD1. The trim removed 4 bases at V and 1 base at J, leaving 8 bases unmatched. This CDR3 comprises 15 residues. The germline V gene encodes CDR1 GTSNPN and CDR2 SVGIG (reference sequence). CDR3 sequence reads: CAWIWSGTGNTEAFF. The DNA of the CDR3 is TGTGCCTGGATTTGGTCGGGGACAGGGAACACTGAAGCTTTCTTT.

The chain recombines TRBV30 with TRBJ2-5, with TRBD2 identical over 7 bases. Germline values: CDR1 GTSNPN, CDR2 SVGIG (reference sequence). There are 11 residues in the CDR3. V shed 2 bases and J 7 bases; nucleotides not matched to a gene: 1. The CDR3, as DNA: TGTGCCTGGAGTCCGGGGGGGACCCAGTACTTC. Protein product: CAWSPGGTQYF.

This chain connects TRBV10-1 to TRBJ2-5; 8 nucleotides match TRBD2. The CDR3 has 16 residues. Germline loops: CDR1 WNHNN, CDR2 SYGVQD (reference sequence). The ends lost 3 bases at V and 1 base at J; junction bases unmatched: 7. The CDR3 DNA is TGCGCCAGCAGTGATGGGACGGCGGGGGGCCAAGAGACCCAGTACTTC. It translates to CASSDGTAGGQETQYF.

This chain connects TRBV6-6 to TRBJ1-3; unclear D gene. Germline CDR1 reads MNHNY; CDR2 reads SVGAGI (reference sequence). The CDR3 has 16 amino acids. The ends were cut back, 4 bases at V and 1 base at J, with 14 bases in the middle. The CDR3, as DNA: TGTGCCAGCAGTTCACGAGCCGGGTCTTCTGGAAACACCATATATTTT. Translated: CASSSRAGSSGNTIYF.

This chain joins TRBV27 and TRBJ1-2; D gene unclear. This CDR3 contains 14 residues. From germline, CDR1 is MNHEY and CDR2 SMNVEV (reference sequence). Trimming shortened V by 3 bases and J by 8 bases, and 16 bases separated the two germline ends. This CDR3 reads CASSFKSRAGGYTF. Written as DNA, the CDR3 is TGTGCCAGCAGTTTTAAGAGCCGGGCGGGAGGCTACACCTTC.

The chain links TRBV9 to TRBJ2-5; the match to TRBD2 covers 13 bases. CDR1 SGDLS and CDR2 YYNGEE come from the germline V gene. V lost 0 bases and J lost 4; bases outside the gene matches: 6. CDR3 length: 17 amino acids. This chain's CDR3 is CASSVDTSGGVRETQYF. CDR3 DNA sequence: TGTGCCAGCAGCGTAGACACTAGCGGGGGGGTCCGAGAGACCCAGTACTTC. Based on the CDR3 plus reference TRBV9 and TRBJ2-5, the full variable domain is DSGVTQTPKHLITATGQRVTLRCSPRSGDLSVYWYQQSLDQGLQFLIQYYNGEERAKGNILERFSAQQFPDLHSELNLSSLELGDSALYFCASSVDTSGGVRETQYFGPGTRLLVL.

V gene TRBV5-1 combines with J gene TRBJ1-1, with D possibly TRBD1 on 6 matching bases. Germline V CDR1 and CDR2: SGHRS, YFSETQ. V dropped 4 bases and J dropped 4 bases, with 17 bases sitting between them. CDR3 length equals 15 residues. In DNA form, the CDR3 reads TGCGCCAGCAGCAATCAAGGGGGAAGCGGCACTGAAGCTTTCTTT. This sequence encodes CASSNQGGSGTEAFF.

The rearrangement uses TRBV7-8 and TRBJ2-1; 15 bases match TRBD2. The V segment lost 4 bases and the J segment 6 bases; nucleotides outside the gene matches: 4. Germline V gene lookup returns CDR1 SGHVS and CDR2 FQNEAQ. The CDR3 has 16 amino acids. This CDR3 reads CASSSGTSGGSNEQFF. The DNA for the CDR3 is TGTGCCAGCAGCTCTGGGACTAGCGGGGGGTCCAATGAGCAGTTCTTC.

The rearrangement uses TRBV5-1 and TRBJ2-7, with D possibly TRBD1 on 6 matching bases. Germline V gene data show CDR1 as SGHRS and CDR2 as YFSETQ. CDR3 length: 15 amino acids. Trimming removed 0 bases from V and 5 bases from J, with 15 bases in between. The CDR3 region has the DNA TGCGCCAGCAGCTTGGTAGCAGGGGATAATCACGAGCAGTACTTC. This encodes CASSLVAGDNHEQYF.

In its sample, this clone was seen a few times. The CDR3 DNA reads TGTGCCAGCAGCTTAGCGCCGCAGTTATATGGCTACACCTTC. Its protein product is CASSLAPQLYGYTF. The chain couples TRBV7-8 to TRBJ1-2, with D uncertain. Germline V gene data show CDR1 as SGHVS and CDR2 as FQNEAQ. This CDR3 region has 14 residues. V was pared by 0 bases and J by 5 bases, with 10 bases between.